One and the same sample provided the 30 T cell receptor beta chains below, sequenced in a study of cytomegalovirus exposure and HLA in healthy donors. Here immunoSEQ multiplex PCR was the method, and the copy in TCRdb shows in-frame clones only, minus some. The sample includes 120,000 or so clones, 86% of them seen just once. The sequenced material came from PBMCs. All receptors derive from a young man in good health and CMV-seronegative.

The chain joins TRBV5-5 to TRBJ2-2; 9 bases align to TRBD2. The germline V gene has CDR1 SGHKS and CDR2 YYEKEE (reference sequence). J was trimmed by 2 bases and V by 7 bases; bases with no gene match: 6. The CDR3 is 15 amino acids. CDR3: CASGLAGFNTGELFF. CDR3 nucleotide sequence: TGTGCCAGCGGGCTAGCGGGATTCAACACCGGGGAGCTGTTTTTT.

The chain links TRBV5-6 to TRBJ2-1; 7 bases map to TRBD1. Unmatched junction bases numbered 8, after V lost 3 bases and J lost 2 bases. The germline CDR1 and CDR2 sequences are SGHDT and YYEEEE. CDR3 length: 16 amino acids. The CDR3 DNA reads TGTGCCAGCAGCTCGACTCACAGGGGTCCCTACAATGAGCAGTTCTTC. It translates to CASSSTHRGPYNEQFF.

The rearrangement joins TRBV30 to TRBJ2-7, with a weak D call TRBD2 (5 bases). Germline V gives CDR1 GTSNPN, CDR2 SVGIG (reference sequence). The CDR3 has 13 residues. V gave up 1 base and J gave up 3 bases, with 10 bases separating them. CDR3 sequence: CAWSGIANYEQYF. In nucleotides, the CDR3 is TGTGCCTGGAGTGGTATAGCGAACTACGAGCAGTACTTC.

This clone was seen once. The chain links TRBV7-9 to TRBJ1-2, with D possibly being TRBD1 (5 bases). Looked up from germline, CDR1 is SEHNR and CDR2 is FQNEAQ (reference sequence). The V and J ends lost 4 bases and 14 bases respectively, with 20 bases between them. The CDR3 covers 13 residues. In nucleotides, the CDR3 is TGTGCCAGCAGCTCTGGGGATTGGGACTCGGAAACCTTC. Translation: CASSSGDWDSETF.

V and J are TRBV30 and TRBJ1-5; TRBD1 is a possible D gene (6 bases). V lost 2 bases and J 6 bases, leaving 20 bases between the germline ends. CDR1 and CDR2 (germline): GTSNPN, SVGIG (reference sequence). The length of the CDR3 is 16 residues. For the CDR3, the DNA is TGTGCCTGGAGTCGAACACAGGGTGCTGCGGGTCAGCCCCAGCATTTT. Translating it yields CAWSRTQGAAGQPQHF.

This chain joins TRBV19 and TRBJ1-1; 10 bases agree with TRBD1. The CDR3 has 16 residues. Germline V gene lookup returns CDR1 LNHDA and CDR2 SQIVND (reference sequence). J lost 2 bases, V lost 6 bases, and 9 bases had no gene match. The CDR3 coding sequence is TGTGCCAGTAGAGACCGGGACAGGGGCTTCAACACTGAAGCTTTCTTT. Translated, it gives CASRDRDRGFNTEAFF.

This clone was detected a few times. The J gene is TRBJ1-3, the V gene TRBV13, with D maybe TRBD1 (6 bases). V lost 1 base and J lost 3, with 7 bases in between. From germline, CDR1 is PRHDT and CDR2 FYEKMQ (reference sequence). This CDR3 is built from 14 residues. The CDR3 coding sequence is TGTGCCAGCAGCTTAGAGGGGGATGGAAACACCATATATTTT. This encodes CASSLEGDGNTIYF.

The chain uses TRBV5-1 and TRBJ1-6, with no clear D. The germline gives CDR1 SGHRS, CDR2 YFSETQ. The CDR3 is 15 residues long. V lost 0 bases and J lost 5, with 9 bases in between. The CDR3 DNA sequence: TGCGCCAGCAGCTTGGCCCCGGAGAATAATTCACCCCTCCACTTT. Translated: CASSLAPENNSPLHF.

The rearrangement links TRBV6-4 to TRBJ2-7; D is possibly TRBD1 (6 bases). The V gene's germline CDR1 is MRHNA and CDR2 SNTAGT. This CDR3 contains 15 residues. With 6 bases removed from V and 1 base from J, the gap between germline ends came to 16 bases. The CDR3 sequence: CASRCWGQQSYEQYF. CDR3 nucleotide sequence: TGTGCCAGCAGATGTTGGGGGCAGCAGTCCTACGAGCAGTACTTC.

This sequence joins TRBV7-9 and TRBJ1-1, with D possibly being TRBD1 (6 bases). V lost 6 bases to trimming and J lost 6 bases, with 11 bases between them. There are 12 residues in the CDR3. The V gene's germline CDR1 is SEHNR and CDR2 FQNEAQ (reference sequence). The DNA for the CDR3 is TGTGCCAGCAGGGGGGGGGCAGCTGAAGCTTTCTTT. Encoded protein: CASRGGAAEAFF.

The chain couples TRBV11-1 to TRBJ2-1; TRBD1 matches at 10 bases. With 1 base clipped from V and 9 bases from J, the junction kept 6 bases outside the gene matches. Per the germline V gene, CDR1 is SGHAT and CDR2 is FQDESV (reference sequence). The CDR3 loop spans 15 amino acids. CDR3: CASSLGAGQGLEQFF. CDR3 sequence (DNA): TGTGCCAGCAGCTTAGGAGCGGGACAGGGGCTTGAGCAGTTCTTC.

The V and J genes are TRBV12-5 and TRBJ2-5; a weak D match, TRBD2 (5 bases). Germline CDR1 LGHNT, CDR2 FRNRAP. This CDR3 region has 15 residues. V was cut by 0 bases and J by 3 bases, with 11 bases left in between. CDR3 bases: TGTGCTAGTGGTTTGGTACTATCCGGGGAAGAGACCCAGTACTTC. It translates to CASGLVLSGEETQYF.

For this clone: Sequence at one end of the junction differs from germline and may be a read error. Other DNA sequences within the sample encode an identical CDR3. This chain joins TRBV2 and TRBJ2-3; TRBD2 might be the D (6 bases). Germline values: CDR1 SNHLY, CDR2 FYNNEI. This CDR3 spans 12 amino acids. The CDR3 DNA reads as TGTGCCAGAATTGTGGGGGGAGATACGCAGTACTTT. It yields the protein CARIVGGDTQYF. The variable domain in full, with the rest retrieved from reference TRBV2 and TRBJ2-3, is EPEVTQTPSHQVTQMGQEVILRCVPISNHLYFYWYRQILGQKVEFLVSFYNNEISEKSEIFDDQFSVERPDGSNFTLKIRSTKLEDSAMYFCARIVGGDTQYFGPGTRLTVL.

J is TRBJ2-2 and V is TRBV11-2; 11 bases match TRBD2. The germline CDR1 and CDR2 sequences are SGHAT and FQNNGV. CDR3 size: 17 residues. V lost 5 bases to trimming and J lost 1 base; unmatched junction nucleotides: 6. The CDR3 nucleotides are TGTGCCAGCAGCCCCCCCGGACTAGCGGGGAACACCGGGGAGCTGTTTTTT. This translates into CASSPPGLAGNTGELFF.

In this sample, this clone turned up once. The V gene is TRBV19, the J gene TRBJ2-5; no firm D call. Germline CDR1 LNHDA, CDR2 SQIVND (reference sequence). The CDR3 sequence is 14 residues long. V gave up 3 bases and J gave up 4 bases, with 12 bases separating them. This CDR3 is CASSISGFIETQYF. CDR3 nucleotide sequence: TGTGCCAGTAGTATCTCGGGTTTTATAGAGACCCAGTACTTC.

The chain links TRBV6-1 to TRBJ2-2; D may be TRBD1 (6 bases). CDR3 length: 14 amino acids. Trimming left V 8 bases short and J 2 bases short, with 12 bases between. Looked up from germline, CDR1 is MNHNS and CDR2 is SASEGT. The CDR3 coding sequence is TGTGCCAGCGTGGGACACTTTAACACCGGGGAGCTGTTTTTT. Translated, it gives CASVGHFNTGELFF.

The rearrangement joins TRBV27 to TRBJ2-7, with 8 bases that match TRBD2. V dropped 4 bases and J dropped 8; count of bases not matched to a gene: 13. The germline gives CDR1 MNHEY, CDR2 SMNVEV (reference sequence). The CDR3 is 15 residues long. CDR3 sequence reads: CASSSPGAGGVKQYF. The CDR3 DNA sequence: TGTGCCAGCAGTTCCCCCGGGGCGGGGGGTGTGAAGCAGTACTTC.

V is TRBV6-4 and J is TRBJ2-1; D is perhaps TRBD2 (5 bases). This CDR3 is built from 15 residues. The V gene's germline CDR1 is MRHNA and CDR2 SNTAGT. Trimming left V 4 bases short and J 4 bases short, with 14 bases between. The CDR3 sequence is CASSARPLAYNEQFF. The CDR3 nucleotides read TGTGCCAGCAGTGCCCGGCCGCTAGCATACAATGAGCAGTTCTTC.

The chain is built from TRBV28 and TRBJ1-5; 9 nucleotides align to TRBD1. The CDR3 totals 15 residues. In germline, CDR1 is MDHEN, CDR2 SYDVKM. Unmatched junction bases numbered 7, after V lost 4 bases and J lost 6 bases. CDR3 sequence reads: CASSSLTGGRQPQHF. CDR3 DNA: TGTGCCAGCAGTTCCCTGACAGGGGGACGTCAGCCCCAGCATTTT.

This sequence joins TRBV25-1 and TRBJ2-1; D is possibly TRBD1 (6 bases). Per germline, CDR1 MGHDK and CDR2 SYGVNS. V was pared by 4 bases and J by 5 bases, with 12 bases between. The CDR3 contains 14 residues. CDR3 protein: CASSVTGIHNEQFF. DNA of the CDR3: TGTGCCAGCAGTGTTACAGGGATCCACAATGAGCAGTTCTTC.

This sequence joins TRBV25-1 and TRBJ1-2; TRBD1 might be the D (5 bases). CDR1 is MGHDK and CDR2 is SYGVNS in the germline V gene. V was trimmed by 5 bases and J by 4 bases, leaving 11 bases between them. The CDR3 is made up of 13 amino acids. The CDR3 nucleotides are TGTGCCAGCAGTTATCGGGGGAGCTATGGCTACACCTTC. Encoded protein: CASSYRGSYGYTF.

V is TRBV5-1 and J is TRBJ2-1; the match to TRBD2 covers 11 bases. J was trimmed by 9 bases and V by 4 bases; bases with no gene match: 15. This CDR3 comprises 17 residues. Germline assignment: CDR1 SGHRS and CDR2 YFSETQ. In DNA, the CDR3 is TGCGCCAGCAGCGTAACTATAGCGGGGGGGCCTGCCGGTGAGCAGTTCTTC. This translates into CASSVTIAGGPAGEQFF.

This chain links TRBV25-1 with TRBJ2-2; no clear D gene. Germline values: CDR1 MGHDK, CDR2 SYGVNS. The CDR3 covers 13 residues. The V end was cut by 3 bases, the J end by 1 base, with 3 bases between. CDR3 sequence reads: CASSDRNTGELFF. As DNA, the CDR3 is TGTGCCAGCAGTGACAGGAACACCGGGGAGCTGTTTTTT. The full variable domain, with the rest looked up from reference TRBV25-1 and TRBJ2-2, is EADIYQTPRYLVIGTGKKITLECSQTMGHDKMYWYQQDPGMELHLIHYSYGVNSTEKGDLSSESTVSRIRTEHFPLTLESARPSHTSQYLCASSDRNTGELFFGEGSRLTVL.

The chain employs TRBV27 and TRBJ2-5, with D perhaps TRBD1 (7 bases). The CDR3 has 14 residues. Looked up from germline, CDR1 is MNHEY and CDR2 is SMNVEV (reference sequence). The V gene lost 7 bases and the J gene lost 5 bases, with 17 bases spanning the gap. The CDR3 DNA is TGTGCCAGCAAGCGGGCAGGGGGTGGGGAGACCCAGTACTTC. Its protein is CASKRAGGGETQYF.

The rearrangement joins TRBV29-1 to TRBJ2-1, with D possibly TRBD1 on 7 matching bases. This CDR3 is built from 16 residues. V was trimmed by 4 bases and J by 4 bases, leaving 20 bases between them. Germline assignment: CDR1 SQVTM and CDR2 ANQGSEA. The CDR3 protein is CSVVRQGGRRYNEQFF. CDR3 in DNA: TGCAGCGTTGTTCGTCAGGGGGGCCGTAGGTACAATGAGCAGTTCTTC.

The chain couples TRBV4-1 to TRBJ1-3; D not resolved. The CDR3 is made up of 20 amino acids. The V and J ends lost 10 bases and 0 bases respectively, with 31 bases between them. Germline V gene sequence: CDR1 MGHRA, CDR2 YSYEKL. Here the CDR3 reads CATPPRITGPSDCSGNTIYF. CDR3 nucleotide sequence: TGCGCCACCCCCCCTCGTATAACCGGCCCATCCGACTGCTCTGGAAACACCATATATTTT.

The V gene is TRBV27, the J gene TRBJ2-7; maybe TRBD2 (6 bases). V shed 7 bases and J shed 4 bases, with 17 bases lying between them. CDR3 length: 14 amino acids. Germline values: CDR1 MNHEY, CDR2 SMNVEV (reference sequence). The CDR3 loop reads CASTGGSNRYEQYF. Written as DNA, the CDR3 is TGTGCCAGCACAGGAGGGTCTAATCGGTACGAGCAGTACTTC.

The chain carries TRBV19 and TRBJ1-5; 7 positions agree with TRBD1. After removal of 5 bases from V and 5 bases from J, the junction contained 6 bases not matched to a gene. Germline CDR1 and CDR2: LNHDA and SQIVND (reference sequence). The CDR3 is 14 residues long. CDR3 in amino acids: CASSFGDRDQPQHF. CDR3 in DNA: TGTGCCAGTAGTTTCGGGGACAGAGATCAGCCCCAGCATTTT.

This clone was seen a few times. This rearrangement joins TRBV19 to TRBJ2-7; 11 positions agree with TRBD2. After removal of 1 base from V and 1 base from J, the junction contained 3 bases not matched to a gene. This CDR3 has 16 amino acids. CDR1 is LNHDA and CDR2 is SQIVND in the germline V gene (reference sequence). CDR3 in amino acids: CASSIGPSGGSYEQYF. The CDR3 nucleotides are TGTGCCAGTAGTATAGGCCCTAGCGGGGGGTCCTACGAGCAGTACTTC.

The chain uses TRBV4-2 and TRBJ2-7; the match to TRBD2 covers 7 bases. The length of the CDR3 is 15 residues. The V segment lost 4 bases and the J segment 3 bases; nucleotides outside the gene matches: 9. CDR1 LGHNA and CDR2 YNFKEQ come from the germline V gene. The CDR3 nucleotides read TGTGCCAGCAGCCTCGGGGCCGCGGGAGACTACGAGCAGTACTTC. Its protein product is CASSLGAAGDYEQYF.